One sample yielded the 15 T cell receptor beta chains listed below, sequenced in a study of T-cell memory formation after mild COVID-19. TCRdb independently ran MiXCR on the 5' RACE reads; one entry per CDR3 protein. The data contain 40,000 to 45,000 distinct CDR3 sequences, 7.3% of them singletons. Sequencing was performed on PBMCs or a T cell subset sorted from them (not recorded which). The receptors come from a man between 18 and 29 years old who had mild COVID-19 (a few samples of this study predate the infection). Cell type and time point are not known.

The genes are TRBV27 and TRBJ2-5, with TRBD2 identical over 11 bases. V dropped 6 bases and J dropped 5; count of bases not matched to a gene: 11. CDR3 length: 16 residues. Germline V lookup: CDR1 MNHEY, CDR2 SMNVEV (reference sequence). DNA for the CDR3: TGTGCCAGCAGATTCAGTCTAGCGGGGGGTATGGAGACCCAGTACTTC. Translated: CASRFSLAGGMETQYF.

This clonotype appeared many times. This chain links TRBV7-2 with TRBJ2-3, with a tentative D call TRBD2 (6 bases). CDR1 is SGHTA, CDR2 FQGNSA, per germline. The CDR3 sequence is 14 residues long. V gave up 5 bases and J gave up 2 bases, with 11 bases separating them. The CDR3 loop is CASSLGLVTDTQYF. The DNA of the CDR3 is TGTGCCAGCAGCCTGGGACTCGTCACAGATACGCAGTATTTT. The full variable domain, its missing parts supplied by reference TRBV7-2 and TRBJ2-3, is GAGVSQSPSNKVTEKGKDVELRCDPISGHTALYWYRQSLGQGLEFLIYFQGNSAPDKSGLPSDRFSAERTGGSVSTLTIQRTQQEDSAVYLCASSLGLVTDTQYFGPGTRLTVL.

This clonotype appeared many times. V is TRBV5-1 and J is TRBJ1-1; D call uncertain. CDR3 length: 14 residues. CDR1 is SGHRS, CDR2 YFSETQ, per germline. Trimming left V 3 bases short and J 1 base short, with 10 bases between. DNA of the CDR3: TGCGCCAGCAGCTCGGCGGCATCGAACACTGAAGCTTTCTTT. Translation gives CASSSAASNTEAFF.

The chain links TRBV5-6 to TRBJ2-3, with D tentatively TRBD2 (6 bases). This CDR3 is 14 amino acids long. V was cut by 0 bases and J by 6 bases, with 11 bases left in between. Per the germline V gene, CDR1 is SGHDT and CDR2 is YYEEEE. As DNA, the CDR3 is TGTGCCAGCAGCTTGGTTACTAGCCCCGATACGCAGTATTTT. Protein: CASSLVTSPDTQYF.

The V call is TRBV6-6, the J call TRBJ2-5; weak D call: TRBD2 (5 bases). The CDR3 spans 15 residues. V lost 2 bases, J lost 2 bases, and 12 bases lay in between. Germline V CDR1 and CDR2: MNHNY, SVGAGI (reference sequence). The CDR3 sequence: CASSYGLGRQETQYF. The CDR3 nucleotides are TGTGCCAGCAGTTACGGTCTAGGGAGACAAGAGACCCAGTACTTC.

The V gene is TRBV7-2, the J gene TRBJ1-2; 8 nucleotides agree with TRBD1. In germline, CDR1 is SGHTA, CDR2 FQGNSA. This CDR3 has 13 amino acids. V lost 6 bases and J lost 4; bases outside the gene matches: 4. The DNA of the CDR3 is TGTGCCAGCAGAGCCGGGACAGGCTATGGCTACACCTTC. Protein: CASRAGTGYGYTF.

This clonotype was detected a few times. CDR3 in DNA: TGCAGTGCTAGAGATGGATCGGGGGGCCGGAACACTGAAGCTTTCTTT. Protein sequence: CSARDGSGGRNTEAFF. This rearrangement joins TRBV20-1 to TRBJ1-1; D may be TRBD1 (6 bases). V was shortened by 0 bases and J by 1 base, with 15 bases between the two germline ends. CDR3 length: 16 amino acids. The germline V gene has CDR1 DFQATT and CDR2 SNEGSKA (reference sequence).

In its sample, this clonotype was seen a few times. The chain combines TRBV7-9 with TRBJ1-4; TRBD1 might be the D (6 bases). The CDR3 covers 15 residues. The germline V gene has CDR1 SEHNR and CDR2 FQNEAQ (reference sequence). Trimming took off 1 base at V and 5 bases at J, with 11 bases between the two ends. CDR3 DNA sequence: TGTGCCAGCAGCTTAGGAGGACAGCTAAATGAAAAACTGTTTTTT. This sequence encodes CASSLGGQLNEKLFF.

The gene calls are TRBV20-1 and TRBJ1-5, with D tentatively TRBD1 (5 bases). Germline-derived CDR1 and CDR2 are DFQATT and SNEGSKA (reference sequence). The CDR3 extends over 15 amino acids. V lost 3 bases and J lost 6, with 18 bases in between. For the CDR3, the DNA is TGCAGTGCTAGTAGCGATACCTGGAGGGGTCAGCCCCAGCATTTT. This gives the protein CSASSDTWRGQPQHF.

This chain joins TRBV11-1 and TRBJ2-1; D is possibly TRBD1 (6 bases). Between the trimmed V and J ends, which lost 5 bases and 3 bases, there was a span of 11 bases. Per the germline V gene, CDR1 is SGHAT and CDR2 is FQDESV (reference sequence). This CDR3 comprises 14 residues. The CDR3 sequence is CASSPNRDYNEQFF. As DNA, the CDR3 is TGTGCCAGCAGCCCAAACAGGGACTACAATGAGCAGTTCTTC.

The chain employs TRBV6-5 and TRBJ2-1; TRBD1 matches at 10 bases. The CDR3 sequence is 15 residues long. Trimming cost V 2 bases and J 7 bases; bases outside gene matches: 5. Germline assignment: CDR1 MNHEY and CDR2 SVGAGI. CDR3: CASSYKGTGENEQFF. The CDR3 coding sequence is TGTGCCAGCAGTTACAAAGGGACAGGGGAAAATGAGCAGTTCTTC.

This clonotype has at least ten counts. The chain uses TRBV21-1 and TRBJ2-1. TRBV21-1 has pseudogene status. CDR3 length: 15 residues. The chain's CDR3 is CASSRGSGWGNEQFF. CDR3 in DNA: TGTGCCAGCAGCCGGGGTTCGGGCTGGGGCAATGAGCAGTTCTTC.

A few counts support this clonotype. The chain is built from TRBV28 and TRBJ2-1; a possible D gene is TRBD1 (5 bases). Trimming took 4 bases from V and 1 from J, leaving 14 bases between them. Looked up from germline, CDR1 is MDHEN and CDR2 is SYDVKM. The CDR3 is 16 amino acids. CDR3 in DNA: TGTGCCAGCAGTTCCCTAGACAGCGCTTCCTACAATGAGCAGTTCTTC. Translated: CASSSLDSASYNEQFF.

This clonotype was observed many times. The CDR3 protein is CASSLGWSRTGELFF. The CDR3 nucleotides are TGTGCCAGCAGCTTGGGGTGGTCCCGAACCGGGGAGCTGTTTTTT. The chain recombines TRBV5-6 with TRBJ2-2, with unresolved D. Trimming removed 0 bases from V and 5 bases from J, with 11 bases in between. Germline values: CDR1 SGHDT, CDR2 YYEEEE. CDR3 length: 15 amino acids.

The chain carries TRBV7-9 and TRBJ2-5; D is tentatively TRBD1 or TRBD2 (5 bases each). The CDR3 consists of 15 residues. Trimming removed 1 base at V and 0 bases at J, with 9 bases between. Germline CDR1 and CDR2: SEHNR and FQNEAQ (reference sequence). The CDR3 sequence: CASSLGGMYQETQYF. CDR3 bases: TGTGCCAGCAGCTTAGGGGGGATGTACCAAGAGACCCAGTACTTC.